The clone carrying this T cell receptor beta chain was observed at least ten times. This sample is drawn from a study of regulatory T cells in long-lasting Graves disease. Through Arm-PCR of CDR3 regions and iRepertoire HTBI primers, TCR beta libraries were built. TCRdb redid the calling of the multiplex PCR reads with MiXCR, one entry per CDR3 protein. Of about 430,000 distinct CDR3 sequences detected, 21% appear once; the ten largest clones hold over 11%. Time point reported: persistent/refractory GD, antithyroid drugs over 5 years with positive TRAb. The TCR library used RNA extracted from PBMCs. This CDR3 is 15 amino acids long. Germline V lookup: CDR1 SNHLY, CDR2 FYNNEI. V lost 4 bases to trimming and J lost 3 bases, with 16 bases between them.

This chain links TRBV2 with TRBJ2-7; weak D call: TRBD1 (5 bases). This specimen was peripheral blood mononuclear cells (PBMCs), taken when the disease was refractory, from a patient treated with antithyroid drugs. The clonotype originates from a female donor with Graves disease. This CDR3 is CASSGVQGPIYEQYF. Here the CDR3 DNA reads TGTGCCAGCAGTGGCGTCCAGGGTCCTATCTACGAGCAGTACTTC. The full variable domain, in which reference TRBV2 and TRBJ2-7 provide the parts outside the CDR3, is EPEVTQTPSHQVTQMGQEVILRCVPISNHLYFYWYRQILGQKVEFLVSFYNNEISEKSEIFDDQFSVERPDGSNFTLKIRSTKLEDSAMYFCASSGVQGPIYEQYFGPGTRLTVT.